The subject of this entry is one T cell receptor (beta chain). V lost 4 bases to trimming and J lost 1 base; unmatched junction nucleotides: 7. The CDR3 runs to 16 residues. Germline CDR1 and CDR2: SGHAT and FQNNGV. Authors' methods: Nucleated cell number was recorded as an estimate derived from reference gene primer amplification. The protocol was immunoSEQ multiplex PCR, while the TCRdb copy is restricted to in-frame clones and leaves out a portion. V, J and clone size are taken as reported in that table, and D and trimming were inferred from the DNA itself. The sample has 120,000 or so clones; roughly 80% are singletons. The data are from a study of blood T cell repertoires in COVID-19. The overall study: Some COVID-19 samples were acute and others convalescent; all came from the United States, Italy and Spain. Sources were T cells, B-cell-depleted T cells, or PBMCs; the material itself was cDNA or gDNA.

This TCR was recovered from a human donor in a cohort sampled during active COVID-19. This sequence joins TRBV11-2 and TRBJ2-1; 7 positions match TRBD1. The sample was peripheral blood. As DNA, the CDR3 is TGTGCCAGCAGCTCCCACAGGGGTTATTCCTACAATGAGCAGTTCTTC. This encodes CASSSHRGYSYNEQFF.